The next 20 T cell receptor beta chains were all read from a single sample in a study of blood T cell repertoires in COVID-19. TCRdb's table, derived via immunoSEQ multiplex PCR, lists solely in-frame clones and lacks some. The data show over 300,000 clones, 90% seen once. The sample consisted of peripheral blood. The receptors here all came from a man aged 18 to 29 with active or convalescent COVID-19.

CDR3 coding DNA: TGTGCCAGCAGCTTAGGGGGCAGGCGAGGGACCCAGTACTTC. It translates to CASSLGGRRGTQYF. The rearrangement joins TRBV11-3 to TRBJ2-5, with a weak D call TRBD1 (5 bases). Trimming took off 1 base at V and 7 bases at J, with 13 bases between the two ends. The CDR3 sequence is 14 residues long. Germline CDR1 SGHNT, CDR2 YENEEA.

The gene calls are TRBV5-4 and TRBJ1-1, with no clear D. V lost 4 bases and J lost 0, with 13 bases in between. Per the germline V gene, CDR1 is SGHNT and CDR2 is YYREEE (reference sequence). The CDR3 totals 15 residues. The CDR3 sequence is CASSPPLPVNTEAFF. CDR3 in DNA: TGTGCCAGCAGCCCGCCCCTCCCGGTGAACACTGAAGCTTTCTTT.

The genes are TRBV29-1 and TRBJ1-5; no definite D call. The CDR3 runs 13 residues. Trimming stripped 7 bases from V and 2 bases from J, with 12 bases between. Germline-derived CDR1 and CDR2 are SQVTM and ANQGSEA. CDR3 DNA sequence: TGCAGCGCCCGGGAGGGCGGCAATCAGCCCCAGCATTTT. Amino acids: CSAREGGNQPQHF.

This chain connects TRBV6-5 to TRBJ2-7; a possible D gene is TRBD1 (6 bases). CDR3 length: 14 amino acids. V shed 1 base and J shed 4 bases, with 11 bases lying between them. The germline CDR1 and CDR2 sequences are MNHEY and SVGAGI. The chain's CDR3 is CASSYWGRGYEQYF. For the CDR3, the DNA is TGTGCCAGCAGTTACTGGGGGCGCGGGTACGAGCAGTACTTC.

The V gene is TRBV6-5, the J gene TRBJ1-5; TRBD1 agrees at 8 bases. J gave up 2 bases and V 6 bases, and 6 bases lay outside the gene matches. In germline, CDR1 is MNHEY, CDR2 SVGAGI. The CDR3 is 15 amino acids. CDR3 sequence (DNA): TGTGCCAGCAGCGCTCAGGGGGCGCGCAATCAGCCCCAGCATTTT. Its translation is CASSAQGARNQPQHF.

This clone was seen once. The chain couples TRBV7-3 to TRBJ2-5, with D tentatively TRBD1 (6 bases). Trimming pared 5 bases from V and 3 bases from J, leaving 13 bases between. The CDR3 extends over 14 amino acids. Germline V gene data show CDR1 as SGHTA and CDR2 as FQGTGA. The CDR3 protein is CASSQFGQKETQYF. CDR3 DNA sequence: TGTGCCAGCAGCCAATTCGGACAGAAAGAGACCCAGTACTTC. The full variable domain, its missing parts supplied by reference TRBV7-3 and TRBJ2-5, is GAGVSQTPSNKVTEKGKYVELRCDPISGHTALYWYRQSLGQGPEFLIYFQGTGAADDSGLPNDRFFAVRPEGSVSTLKIQRTERGDSAVYLCASSQFGQKETQYFGPGTRLLVL.

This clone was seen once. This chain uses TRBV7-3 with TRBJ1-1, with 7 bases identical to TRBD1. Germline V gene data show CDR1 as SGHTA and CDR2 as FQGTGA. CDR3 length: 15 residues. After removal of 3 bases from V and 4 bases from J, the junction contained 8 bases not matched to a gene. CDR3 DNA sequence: TGTGCCAGCAGCTTCTCCCCAAGACAGGGCACTGAAGCTTTCTTT. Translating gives CASSFSPRQGTEAFF.

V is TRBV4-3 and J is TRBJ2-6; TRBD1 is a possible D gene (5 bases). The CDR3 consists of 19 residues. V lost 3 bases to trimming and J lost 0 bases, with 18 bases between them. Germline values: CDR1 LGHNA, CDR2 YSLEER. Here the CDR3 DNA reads TGCGCCAGCAGCCAGAGCTTGACAGCCCTGAACTCTGGGGCCAACGTCCTGACTTTC. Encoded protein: CASSQSLTALNSGANVLTF.

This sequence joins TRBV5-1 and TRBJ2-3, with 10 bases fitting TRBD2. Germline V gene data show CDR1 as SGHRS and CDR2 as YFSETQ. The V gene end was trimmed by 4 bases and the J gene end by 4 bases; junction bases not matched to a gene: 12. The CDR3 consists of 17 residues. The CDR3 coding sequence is TGCGCCAGCAGCACTGGAGCTCTAGCGGGAGTCTCAGATACGCAGTATTTT. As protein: CASSTGALAGVSDTQYF.

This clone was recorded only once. CDR3 protein: CASSLGQGQKDTQYF. CDR3 nucleotides: TGTGCCAGCAGCCTCGGACAGGGGCAGAAAGATACGCAGTATTTT. This rearrangement joins TRBV7-8 to TRBJ2-3; 9 nucleotides align to TRBD1. Trimming removed 5 bases from V and 5 bases from J; junction bases left unmatched: 8. CDR1 and CDR2 (germline): SGHVS, FQNEAQ. The CDR3 has 15 amino acids.

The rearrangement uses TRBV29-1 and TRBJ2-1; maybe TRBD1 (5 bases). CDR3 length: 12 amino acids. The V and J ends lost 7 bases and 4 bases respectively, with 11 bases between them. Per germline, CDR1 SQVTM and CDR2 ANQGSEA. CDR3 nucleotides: TGCAGCGGTGTCTCAGGGTACAATGAGCAGTTCTTC. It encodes CSGVSGYNEQFF.

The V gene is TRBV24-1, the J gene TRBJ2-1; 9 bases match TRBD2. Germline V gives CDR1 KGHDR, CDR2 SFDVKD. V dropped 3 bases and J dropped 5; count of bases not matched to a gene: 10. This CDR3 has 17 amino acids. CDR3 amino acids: CATSDPSIAGVNNEQFF. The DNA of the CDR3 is TGTGCCACCAGTGATCCATCAATAGCGGGAGTGAACAATGAGCAGTTCTTC.

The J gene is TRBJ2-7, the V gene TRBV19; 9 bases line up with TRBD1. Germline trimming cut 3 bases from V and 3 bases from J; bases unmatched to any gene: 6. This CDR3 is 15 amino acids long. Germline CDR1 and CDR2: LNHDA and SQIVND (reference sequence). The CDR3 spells CASSIQGTGHYEQYF. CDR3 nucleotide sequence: TGTGCCAGTAGTATTCAAGGGACAGGGCACTACGAGCAGTACTTC.

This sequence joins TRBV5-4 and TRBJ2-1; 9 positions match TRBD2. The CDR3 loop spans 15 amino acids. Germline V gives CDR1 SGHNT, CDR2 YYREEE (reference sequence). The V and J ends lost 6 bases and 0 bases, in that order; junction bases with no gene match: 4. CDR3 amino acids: CASIGAGGSYNEQFF. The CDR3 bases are TGTGCCAGCATAGGAGCGGGAGGCTCCTACAATGAGCAGTTCTTC. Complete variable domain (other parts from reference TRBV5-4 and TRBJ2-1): ETGVTQSPTHLIKTRGQQVTLRCSSQSGHNTVSWYQQALGQGPQFIFQYYREEENGRGNFPPRFSGLQFPNYSSELNVNALELDDSALYLCASIGAGGSYNEQFFGPGTRLTVL.

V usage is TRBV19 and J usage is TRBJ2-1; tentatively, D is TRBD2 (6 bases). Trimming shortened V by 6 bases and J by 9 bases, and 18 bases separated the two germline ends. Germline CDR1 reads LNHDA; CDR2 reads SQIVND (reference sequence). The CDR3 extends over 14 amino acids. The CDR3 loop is CASRGLGLYGEQFF. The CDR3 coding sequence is TGTGCCAGTAGGGGACTTGGGCTTTATGGTGAGCAGTTCTTC.

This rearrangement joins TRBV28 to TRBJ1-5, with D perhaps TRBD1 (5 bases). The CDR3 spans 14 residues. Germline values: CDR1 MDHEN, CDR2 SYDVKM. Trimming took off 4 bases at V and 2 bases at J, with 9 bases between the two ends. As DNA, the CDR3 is TGTGCCAGCAGTTCGACAGTCGGCAATCAGCCCCAGCATTTT. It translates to CASSSTVGNQPQHF.

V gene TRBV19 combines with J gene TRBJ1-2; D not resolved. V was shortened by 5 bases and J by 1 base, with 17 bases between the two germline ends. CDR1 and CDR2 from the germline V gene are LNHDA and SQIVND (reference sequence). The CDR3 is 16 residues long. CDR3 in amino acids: CASSGGRTSNNYGYTF. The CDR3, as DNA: TGTGCCAGTAGTGGAGGCAGGACCTCGAATAACTATGGCTACACCTTC.

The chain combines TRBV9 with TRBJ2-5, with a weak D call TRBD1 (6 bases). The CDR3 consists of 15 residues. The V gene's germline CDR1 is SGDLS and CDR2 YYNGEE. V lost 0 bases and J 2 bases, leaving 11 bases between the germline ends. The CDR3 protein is CASSVGLGTQETQYF. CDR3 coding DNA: TGTGCCAGCAGCGTAGGGCTAGGGACACAAGAGACCCAGTACTTC.

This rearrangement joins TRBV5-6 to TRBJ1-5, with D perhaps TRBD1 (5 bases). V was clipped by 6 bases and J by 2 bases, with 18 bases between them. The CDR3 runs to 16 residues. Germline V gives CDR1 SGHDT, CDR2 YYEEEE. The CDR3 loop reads CASTLSGGVGNQPQHF. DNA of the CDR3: TGTGCCAGCACCCTGTCTGGAGGGGTGGGCAATCAGCCCCAGCATTTT.

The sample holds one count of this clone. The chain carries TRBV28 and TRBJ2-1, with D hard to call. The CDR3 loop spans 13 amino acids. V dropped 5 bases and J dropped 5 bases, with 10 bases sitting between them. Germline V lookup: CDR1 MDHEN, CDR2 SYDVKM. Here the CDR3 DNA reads TGTGCCAGCAGTCGCCTAGGTAACAATGAGCAGTTCTTC. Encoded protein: CASSRLGNNEQFF.